This T cell receptor (beta chain) comes out of a study of OX40 agonist ivuxolimab in advanced cancers. The overall study: A diagnosis of hepatocellular carcinoma, melanoma, renal cell or head and neck cancer was present in dose-escalation patients. Patients were 82.7% male with ages roughly 20 to 90, mean about 60. Study-wide findings and caveats: With doses of 0.1 to 3.0 mg/kg, CD4+ and CD8+ blood T cells had undergone clonal expansion by week 6.

This clone was counted once. Its antigen is unidentified. The repertoire was sequenced with immunoSEQ multiplex PCR; TCRdb's copy has only in-frame clones and lacks some. There are roughly 30,000 clones in the sample; approximately 88% occur only once, and 58% lies in the top ten. Trimming cost V 3 bases and J 4 bases, with 16 bases left between them. Per germline, CDR1 SGDLS and CDR2 YYNGEE. The CDR3 is made up of 15 amino acids. Sampled blood was obtained at baseline, cycle 4 day 1, and cycle 7 day 1. Sample: CD4+ or CD8+ T cells sorted from blood, taken in a trial of the OX40 agonist ivuxolimab. This receptor was taken from an adult with an advanced solid tumor such as melanoma, head and neck, liver or kidney cancer. This sequence joins TRBV9 and TRBJ2-5; D assignment may be TRBD1 or TRBD2 (6 bases each). This CDR3 reads CASSDWGARGETQYF. DNA of the CDR3: TGTGCCAGCAGCGATTGGGGGGCGCGGGGAGAGACCCAGTACTTC.